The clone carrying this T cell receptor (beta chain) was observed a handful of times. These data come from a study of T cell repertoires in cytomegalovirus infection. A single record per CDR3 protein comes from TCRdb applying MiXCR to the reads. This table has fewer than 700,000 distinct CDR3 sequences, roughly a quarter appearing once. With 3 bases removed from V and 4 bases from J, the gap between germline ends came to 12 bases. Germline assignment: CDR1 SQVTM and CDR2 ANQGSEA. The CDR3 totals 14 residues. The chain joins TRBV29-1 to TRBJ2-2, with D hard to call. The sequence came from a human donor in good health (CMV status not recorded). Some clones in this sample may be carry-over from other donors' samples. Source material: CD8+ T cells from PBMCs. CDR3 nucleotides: TGCAGCGTTGATATAGGCGGATTCACCGGGGAGCTGTTTTTT. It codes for CSVDIGGFTGELFF.